This paragraph covers one TCR beta chain sequence. The antigen is not known. CDR1 and CDR2 from the germline V gene are LGHDT and YNNKEL (reference sequence). Deletions cut 1 base from V and 3 bases from J, with 9 bases between. The CDR3 totals 14 residues. This record belongs to a study of T cell responses to AZD1222 COVID-19 vaccine. Study findings and constraints: Without day 14 samples, only post-peak T cell repertoires were studied.

This table comes from immunoSEQ multiplex PCR, and its TCRdb copy is limited to in-frame clones, with some not included. The sample includes some 170,000 clones, 70% to 90% of them seen just once. Researchers grouped second doses given at about 4 or about 12 weeks into one pool. The clonotype comes from an adult who received the AZD1222 COVID-19 vaccine. This material consisted of peripheral blood, taken 28 days after the second AZD1222 dose. The chain combines TRBV3-1 (or the pseudogene TRBV3-2) with TRBJ1-1, with D perhaps matching TRBD1 (5 bases). The CDR3 spells CASSQGDVDTEAFF. CDR3 nucleotides: TGTGCCAGCAGCCAAGGGGACGTAGACACTGAAGCTTTCTTT.